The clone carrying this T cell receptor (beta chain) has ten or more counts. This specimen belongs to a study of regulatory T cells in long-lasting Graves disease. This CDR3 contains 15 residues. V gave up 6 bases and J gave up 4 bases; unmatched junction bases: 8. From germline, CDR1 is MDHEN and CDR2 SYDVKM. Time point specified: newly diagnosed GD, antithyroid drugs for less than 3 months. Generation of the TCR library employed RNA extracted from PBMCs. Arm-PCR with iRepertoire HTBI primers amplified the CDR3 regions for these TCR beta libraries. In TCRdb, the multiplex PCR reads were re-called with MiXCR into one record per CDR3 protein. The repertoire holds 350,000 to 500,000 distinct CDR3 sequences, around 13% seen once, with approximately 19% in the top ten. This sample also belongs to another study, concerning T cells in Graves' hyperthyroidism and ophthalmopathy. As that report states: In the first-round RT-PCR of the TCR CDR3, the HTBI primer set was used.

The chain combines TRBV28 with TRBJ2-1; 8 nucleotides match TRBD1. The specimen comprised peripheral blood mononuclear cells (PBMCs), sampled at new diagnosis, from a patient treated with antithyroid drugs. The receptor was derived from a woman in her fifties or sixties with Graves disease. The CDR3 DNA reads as TGTGCCAGCAGAGACGGACAGGGAAAGTACAATGAGCAGTTCTTC. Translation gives CASRDGQGKYNEQFF.